The subject of this entry is one T cell receptor (beta chain). The antigen is undetermined. The data were obtained in a study of CD8+CD57+ T cells in acquired aplastic anemia. Findings and caveats of the study: Sharing between patients and controls was observed for around 30 CD8+ CDR3 sequences.

Patients sequenced had flow cytometry evidence of CD8+CD57+ cell expansion. Germline loops: CDR1 WNHNN, CDR2 SYGVQD (reference sequence). Trimming took off 0 bases at V and 7 bases at J, with 9 bases between the two ends. The CDR3 contains 13 residues. Researchers used genomic DNA as the template to profile TCR beta VDJ and CDR3. TCRdb re-called the reads through MiXCR, storing one row per CDR3 protein. In the table there are roughly 500,000 distinct CDR3 sequences, about a third of which are singletons. The origin of this receptor is a human donor with aplastic anemia. The sample was sorted CD4+, CD8+, or CD8+CD57+ T cells (not recorded which) from PBMCs. The gene calls are TRBV10-1 and TRBJ1-2; D gene uncertain. The CDR3 DNA follows: TGCGCCAGCAGTGAGTCGGACGGGTTTGGCTACACCTTC. It yields the protein CASSESDGFGYTF.